Here is one T cell receptor (beta chain) with its context. Its antigen is unidentified. The CDR3 is made up of 16 amino acids. Profiled with immunoSEQ multiplex PCR; TCRdb holds only in-frame clones, not every one. The sample shows 650,000 to 800,000 clones, 72% of them seen only once. Division of CD4+ cells produced a CD45RA+ naive subset and a CD45RA-negative memory subset. The data were obtained in a study of shared clonotypes between healthy human individuals. The overall study: Three plates each covered CD4 naive and memory; CD8 naive two, CD8 memory one.

Regarding the study as a whole: Specimens sampled were limited to blood, with tissue repertoires likely differing. The study generally estimated greater richness for naive than memory subsets.

This TCR was sampled from a young woman in good health. Input material: memory CD4+ T cells sorted from blood. Subset meaning: CD45RA-negative fraction. The chain uses TRBV21-1 and TRBJ1-2; the table's D call of TRBD1 was not tested on the DNA. TRBV21-1 is a recognized pseudogene. The CDR3 sequence: CASRPGHLILNYGYTF. The CDR3 DNA reads TGTGCCAGCAGACCGGGACATTTAATTTTAAACTATGGCTACACCTTC.